This T cell receptor (beta chain) was observed in a study of blood T cell repertoires in COVID-19. Study summary: Donors in the United States, Italy and Spain gave samples during acute or convalescent COVID-19.

Deletions cut 6 bases from V and 1 base from J, with 10 bases between. The germline CDR1 and CDR2 sequences are SGHNT and YYREEE (reference sequence). This CDR3 spans 13 amino acids. Sequenced by immunoSEQ multiplex PCR; TCRdb stores in-frame clones only, minus some. The table shows roughly 150,000 clones, with 90% occurring only once. The TCR was taken from a woman aged 80 or older with acute or convalescent COVID-19. This chain joins TRBV5-4 and TRBJ1-1, with D possibly being TRBD1 (6 bases). Sequencing was carried out using peripheral blood. The CDR3, as DNA: TGTGCCAGCAAGGCGGGGGCGAACACTGAAGCTTTCTTT. This encodes CASKAGANTEAFF. Using reference TRBV5-4 and TRBJ1-1 for the parts outside the CDR3, the full variable domain is ETGVTQSPTHLIKTRGQQVTLRCSSQSGHNTVSWYQQALGQGPQFIFQYYREEENGRGNFPPRFSGLQFPNYSSELNVNALELDDSALYLCASKAGANTEAFFGQGTRLTVV.